The source of this TCR beta chain is a study of blood T cell repertoires in COVID-19. Background on the study: COVID-19 samples, acute and convalescent, were from the United States, Italy and Spain.

This CDR3 is built from 14 residues. Losses at the gene ends were 5 bases for V and 1 base for J; bases not matched to a gene: 1. Germline CDR1 MNHEY, CDR2 SVGAGI. Method: immunoSEQ multiplex PCR; TCRdb's copy keeps in-frame clones and lacks some. Here the sample spans a few hundred thousand clones, 80% to 90% being singletons. Sequences were obtained from peripheral blood. The chain recombines TRBV6-5 with TRBJ1-4; 7 bases are shared with TRBD1. The receptor was derived from a woman in her thirties with active or convalescent COVID-19. The CDR3: CASSRQGTNEKLFF. The CDR3 nucleotides are TGTGCCAGCAGTCGACAGGGAACTAATGAAAAACTGTTTTTT.